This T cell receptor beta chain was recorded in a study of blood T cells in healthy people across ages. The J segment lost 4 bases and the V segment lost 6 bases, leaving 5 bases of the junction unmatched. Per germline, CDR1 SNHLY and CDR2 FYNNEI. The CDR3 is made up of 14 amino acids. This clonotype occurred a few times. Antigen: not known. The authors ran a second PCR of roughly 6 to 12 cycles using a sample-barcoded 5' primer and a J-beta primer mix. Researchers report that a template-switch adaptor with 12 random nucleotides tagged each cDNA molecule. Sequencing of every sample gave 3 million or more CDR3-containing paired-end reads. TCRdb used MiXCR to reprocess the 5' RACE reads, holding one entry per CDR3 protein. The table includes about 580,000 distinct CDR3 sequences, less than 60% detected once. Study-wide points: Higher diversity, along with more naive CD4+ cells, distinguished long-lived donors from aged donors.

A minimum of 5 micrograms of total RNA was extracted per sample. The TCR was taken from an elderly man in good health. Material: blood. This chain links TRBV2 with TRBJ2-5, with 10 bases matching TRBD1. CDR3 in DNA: TGTGCCAGCAGCGGCAGGACAGGGGGAGAGACCCAGTACTTC. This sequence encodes CASSGRTGGETQYF.